This T cell receptor (beta chain) was recorded in a study of neurological immune-mediated disorders. This clonotype occurred many times. No antigen is known for it. Points from the study as a whole: One related-CDR3 cluster, found by phylogenetic grouping, held repertoires of 18 of 34 multiple sclerosis patients and is a possible signature. The absence of shared CDR3 amino acid sequences among expanded clones across subjects suggests private repertoires in all groups.

By 5'RACE with 10-nucleotide random UMIs, the cDNA was made. Every sequencing run generated over 170 million TCR-beta sequences from 15-18 subjects. TCRdb analysed the 5' RACE reads with MiXCR anew, one entry per CDR3 protein. The sample has 40,000 or so distinct CDR3 sequences, under 4% seen once. Indicated time point: longitudinal time-point 1 (baseline). The clonotype was recovered from a woman aged 60-75 years with multiple sclerosis. The sequenced sample was PBMCs.

CDR3 region: CASSPQGGVVAKNIQYF. The CDR3 DNA sequence: TGTGCCAGCAGCCCCCAGGGGGGGGTGGTGGCCAAAAACATTCAGTACTTC. The V call is TRBV7-2, the J call TRBJ2-4, with D perhaps TRBD1 or TRBD2 (7 bases each). The CDR3 runs 17 residues. Germline V gives CDR1 SGHTA, CDR2 FQGNSA. Trimming cost V 5 bases and J 1 base, with 18 bases left between them. Full variable domain (missing parts from reference TRBV7-2 and TRBJ2-4): GAGVSQSPSNKVTEKGKDVELRCDPISGHTALYWYRQSLGQGLEFLIYFQGNSAPDKSGLPSDRFSAERTGGSVSTLTIQRTQQEDSAVYLCASSPQGGVVAKNIQYFGAGTRLSVL.